This TCR beta chain appears in the sequencing data of a study of blood T cells in healthy people across ages. Study-level results: Unsorted PBMC material precluded a definitive naive versus antigen-experienced comparison. Those diversity estimates obtained from one million T cells were thought to be underestimates. Researchers report that TCR beta diversity correlated strongly with naive T cell percentage.

Comment on this clonotype: The antigen is not known.

The second PCR ran roughly 7 to 12 cycles with a sample-barcoded 5' primer and J-beta primers. The template-switch adaptor was a 5' adaptor with 12 random nucleotides. It tagged each cDNA molecule. TCRdb fed the 5' RACE reads into MiXCR, producing one record per CDR3 protein. The repertoire holds approximately 800,000 distinct CDR3 sequences, with about 55% as singletons. From germline, CDR1 is SNHLY and CDR2 FYNNEI. Trimming shortened V by 2 bases and J by 5 bases, and 11 bases separated the two germline ends. The CDR3 length is 14 residues. This chain links TRBV2 with TRBJ2-3, with D perhaps matching TRBD1 or TRBD2 (6 bases each). The clonotype comes from an elderly man in good health. Material for sequencing was blood. The CDR3 spells CASSEYREVDTQYF. Here the CDR3 DNA reads TGTGCCAGCAGTGAATACAGGGAGGTAGATACGCAGTATTTT.